This T cell receptor (beta chain) was sequenced for a study of beta chain features in type 1 diabetes. The CDR3 has 13 residues. Germline CDR1 is MNHNS and CDR2 is SASEGT. Points from the study as a whole: A cDNA-based sequencing approach could over-represent cells with high TCR expression. Small HLA sub-analyses could not settle whether HLA shapes TCRB rearrangement. Across all four CD4+ subsets, people with type 1 diabetes showed modestly shorter TCRB CDR3s.

Expressed TCRB transcripts got sequenced, as all isolated RNA was reverse transcribed. TCRdb's table, derived via immunoSEQ multiplex PCR, lists solely in-frame clones and lacks some. This table holds about 370,000 clones, 8% to 10% found once. This clone has a handful of counts. Its antigen is still unknown. The junction shows a germline mismatch at one end, possibly a read error. The sequenced sample was central memory CD4+ T cells from blood. The chain joins TRBV6-1 to TRBJ2-7, with 10 bases lining up with TRBD1. This sequence originates from a man aged 25 to 45 with type 1 diabetes. CDR3 in amino acids: CAISAGQGVEQYF. DNA for the CDR3: TGTGCCATCAGTGCCGGACAGGGGGTCGAGCAGTACTTC.